This TCR beta chain was retrieved from a study of a mutant IDH1 vaccine in newly diagnosed glioma. V gave up 2 bases and J gave up 7 bases, with 12 bases separating them. This CDR3 region has 15 residues. The germline V gene encodes CDR1 SGHVS and CDR2 FQNEAQ. Assay used: immunoSEQ multiplex PCR; TCRdb lists only in-frame clones, some missing. The sample carries about 92,000 clones, just under 80% recorded once. Time point here: baseline, week 1 (first vaccination visit). Treatment described: pre-vaccination baseline after standard-of-care therapy. This clone appeared a single time. The specimen comprised PBMCs, sampled from a glioma patient treated with radiotherapy, temozolomide or both. This clonotype originated in a man aged 40-55 years with glioma. J is TRBJ1-6 and V is TRBV7-8; a possible D gene is TRBD1 (5 bases). CDR3 loop: CASSLQGGKNSPLHF. CDR3 DNA: TGTGCCAGCAGCTTACAGGGAGGGAAGAATTCACCCCTCCACTTT.